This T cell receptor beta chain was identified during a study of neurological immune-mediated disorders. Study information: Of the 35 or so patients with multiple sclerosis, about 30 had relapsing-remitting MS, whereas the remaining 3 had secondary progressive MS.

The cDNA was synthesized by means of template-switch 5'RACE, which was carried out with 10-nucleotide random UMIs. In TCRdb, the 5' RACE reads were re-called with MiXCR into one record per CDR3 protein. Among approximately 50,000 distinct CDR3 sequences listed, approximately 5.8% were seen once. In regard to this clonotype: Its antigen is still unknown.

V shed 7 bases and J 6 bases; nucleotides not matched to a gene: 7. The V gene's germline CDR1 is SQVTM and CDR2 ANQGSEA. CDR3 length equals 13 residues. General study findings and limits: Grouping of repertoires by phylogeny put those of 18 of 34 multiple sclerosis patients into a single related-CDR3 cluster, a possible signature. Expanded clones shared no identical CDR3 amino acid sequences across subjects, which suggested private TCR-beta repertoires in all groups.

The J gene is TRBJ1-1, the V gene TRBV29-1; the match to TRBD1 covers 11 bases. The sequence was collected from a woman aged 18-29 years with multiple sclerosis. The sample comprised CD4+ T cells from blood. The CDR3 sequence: CSARDRGSAEAFF. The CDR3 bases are TGCAGCGCCCGGGACAGGGGGTCCGCTGAAGCTTTCTTT.